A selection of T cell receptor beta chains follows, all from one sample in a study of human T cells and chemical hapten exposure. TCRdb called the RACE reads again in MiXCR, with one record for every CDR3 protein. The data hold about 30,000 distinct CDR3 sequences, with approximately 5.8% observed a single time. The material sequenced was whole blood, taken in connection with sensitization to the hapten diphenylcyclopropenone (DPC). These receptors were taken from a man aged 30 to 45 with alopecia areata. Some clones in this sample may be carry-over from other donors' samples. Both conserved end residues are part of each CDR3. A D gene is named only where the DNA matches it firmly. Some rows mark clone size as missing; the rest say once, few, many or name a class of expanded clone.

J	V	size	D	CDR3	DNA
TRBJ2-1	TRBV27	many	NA	CASSLLPVQSSYNEQFF	TGTGCCAGCAGTTTACTTCCGGTACAGAGCTCCTACAATGAGCAGTTCTTC
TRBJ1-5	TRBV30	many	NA	CAWSQGTQPQHF	TGTGCCTGGAGCCAGGGAACTCAGCCCCAGCATTTT
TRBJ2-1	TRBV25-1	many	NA	CASSDLSNEQFF	TGTGCCAGCAGTGATTTGAGCAATGAGCAGTTCTTC
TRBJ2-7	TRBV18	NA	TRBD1	CASSTGTGLYEQYF	TGTGCCAGCTCAACCGGGACAGGGTTGTACGAGCAGTACTTC
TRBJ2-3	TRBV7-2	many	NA	CASSLATDTQYF	TGTGCCAGCAGCTTAGCCACAGATACGCAGTATTTT
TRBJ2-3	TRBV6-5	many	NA	CASKSGPPLSTDTQYF	TGTGCCAGCAAGTCTGGACCACCTCTCAGCACAGATACGCAGTATTTT
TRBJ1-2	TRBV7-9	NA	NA	CASSLALGGIGYTF	TGTGCCAGCAGCTTAGCCCTGGGGGGTATTGGCTACACCTTC
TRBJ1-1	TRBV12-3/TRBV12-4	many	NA	CASADDTFEAFF	TGTGCCAGTGCCGACGACACCTTTGAAGCTTTCTTT
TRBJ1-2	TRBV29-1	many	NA	CSVVTVYGYTF	TGCAGCGTTGTAACTGTATATGGCTACACCTTC
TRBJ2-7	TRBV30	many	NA	CAWSRSPPVEQYF	TGTGCCTGGAGCCGGAGCCCACCTGTCGAGCAGTACTTC
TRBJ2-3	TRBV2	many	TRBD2	CASRGLDKGTDTQYF	TGTGCCAGCAGGGGACTAGACAAAGGCACAGATACGCAGTATTTT
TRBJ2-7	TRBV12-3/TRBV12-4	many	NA	CASSSTGGLYEQYF	TGTGCCAGCAGTTCCACAGGTGGGCTCTACGAGCAGTACTTC
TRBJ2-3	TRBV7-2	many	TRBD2	CASSLGGSGRRSTDTQYF	TGTGCCAGCAGCTTAGGGGGCAGCGGGAGAAGGAGCACAGATACGCAGTATTTT
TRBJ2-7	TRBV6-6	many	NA	CASSHRTGTSSYEQYF	TGTGCCAGCAGTCACAGGACAGGGACTAGCTCCTACGAGCAGTACTTC
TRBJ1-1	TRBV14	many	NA	CASSPSLSILGAFF	TGTGCCAGCAGTCCAAGTTTGTCGATCCTGGGAGCTTTCTTT
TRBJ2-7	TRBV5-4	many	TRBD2	CASSLAGLAGIEQYF	TGTGCCAGCAGCTTGGCTGGACTAGCGGGGATCGAGCAGTACTTC
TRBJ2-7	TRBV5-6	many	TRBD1	CASRTRDRAHEQYF	TGTGCCAGCAGGACTCGGGACAGGGCCCACGAGCAGTACTTC
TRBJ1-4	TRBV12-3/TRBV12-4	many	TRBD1	CASSFGQGASFEKLFF	TGTGCCAGCAGTTTCGGGCAGGGGGCTAGTTTTGAAAAACTGTTTTTT
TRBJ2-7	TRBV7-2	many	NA	CASSIRENYYEQYF	TGTGCCAGCAGCATCCGGGAGAACTACTACGAGCAGTACTTC
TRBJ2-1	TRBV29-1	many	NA	CSGGVNNEQFF	TGCAGCGGGGGAGTTAACAATGAGCAGTTCTTC
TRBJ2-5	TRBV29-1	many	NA	CSVAGGLGKETQYF	TGCAGCGTTGCAGGGGGACTGGGGAAAGAGACCCAGTACTTC
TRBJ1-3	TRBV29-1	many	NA	CSVEPYSGNTIYF	TGCAGCGTTGAACCCTACTCTGGAAACACCATATATTTT
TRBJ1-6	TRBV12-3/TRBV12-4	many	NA	CASRSRPDYNSPLHF	TGTGCCAGCAGATCTAGGCCCGACTATAATTCACCCCTCCACTTT
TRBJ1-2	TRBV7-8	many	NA	CASSQQGIEGYTF	TGTGCCAGCAGCCAACAGGGTATTGAAGGCTACACCTTC
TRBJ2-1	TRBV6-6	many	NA	CASSRDRSSYNEQFF	TGTGCCAGCAGCCGCGACAGGAGCTCCTACAATGAGCAGTTCTTC
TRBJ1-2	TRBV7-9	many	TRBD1	CASSRPTGTYGYTF	TGTGCCAGCAGCCGCCCGACAGGGACCTATGGCTACACCTTC
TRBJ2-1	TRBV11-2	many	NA	CASSLDNEQFF	TGTGCCAGCAGCTTAGATAATGAGCAGTTCTTC
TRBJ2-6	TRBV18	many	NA	CASSPLTQSSGANVLTF	TGTGCCAGCTCACCTTTGACTCAGAGCTCTGGGGCCAACGTCCTGACTTTC
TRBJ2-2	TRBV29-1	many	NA	CSVEALTGELFF	TGCAGCGTTGAAGCCCTCACCGGGGAGCTGTTTTTT
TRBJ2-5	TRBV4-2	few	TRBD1	CASSQSDRGETQYF	TGTGCCAGCAGCCAATCCGACAGGGGAGAGACCCAGTACTTC
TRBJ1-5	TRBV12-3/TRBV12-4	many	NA	CASRPPSGSAHSNQPQHF	TGTGCCAGCAGGCCCCCGAGCGGCAGCGCTCATAGCAATCAGCCCCAGCATTTT
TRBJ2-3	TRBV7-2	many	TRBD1	CASNRRSGGLADTQYF	TGTGCCAGCAACCGTCGGTCAGGGGGCTTGGCAGATACGCAGTATTTT
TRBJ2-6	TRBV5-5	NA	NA	CASSLGWDTYSGANVLTF	TGTGCCAGCAGCTTGGGATGGGACACTTACTCTGGGGCCAACGTCCTGACTTTC
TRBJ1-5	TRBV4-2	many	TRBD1	CASSHGGQGLQPQHF	TGTGCCAGCAGCCATGGCGGACAGGGTCTTCAGCCCCAGCATTTT
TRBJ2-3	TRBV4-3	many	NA	CASSKGDPRGTSTDTQYF	TGCGCCAGCAGCAAAGGAGATCCGCGTGGTACTAGCACAGATACGCAGTATTTT
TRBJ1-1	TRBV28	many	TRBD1	CASSLGEQGWRRAFF	TGTGCCAGCAGTTTGGGGGAACAGGGGTGGCGGAGAGCTTTCTTT
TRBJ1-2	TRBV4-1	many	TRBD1	CASSQGTGNYGYTF	TGCGCCAGCAGCCAAGGGACAGGCAACTATGGCTACACCTTC
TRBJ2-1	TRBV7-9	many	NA	CASSSILILYNEQFF	TGTGCCAGCAGCTCCATCCTGATCTTATACAATGAGCAGTTCTTC
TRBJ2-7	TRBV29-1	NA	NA	CRMTPSYEQYF	TGCAGGATGACACCCTCCTACGAGCAGTACTTC
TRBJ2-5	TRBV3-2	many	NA	CASNKGGEETQYF	TGTGCCAGTAATAAGGGGGGAGAAGAGACCCAGTACTTC
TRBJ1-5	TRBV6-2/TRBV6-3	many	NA	CASSYQPSPGFGNQPQHF	TGTGCCAGCAGTTACCAACCCTCCCCGGGATTCGGCAATCAGCCCCAGCATTTT
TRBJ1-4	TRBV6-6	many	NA	CASLSPTGEKLFF	TGTGCCAGCCTCTCCCCGACTGGGGAAAAACTGTTTTTT
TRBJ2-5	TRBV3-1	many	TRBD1	CASSHRGRWETQYF	TGTGCCAGCAGCCACAGGGGGCGGTGGGAGACCCAGTACTTC
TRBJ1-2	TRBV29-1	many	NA	CSVDGGQYYGYTF	TGCAGCGTTGATGGTGGGCAGTATTATGGCTACACCTTC
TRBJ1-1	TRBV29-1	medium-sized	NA	CSVEDRGGSEAFF	TGCAGCGTTGAGGATCGGGGGGGAAGTGAAGCTTTCTTT
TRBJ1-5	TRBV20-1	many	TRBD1	CSALGGQGIGEPQHF	TGCAGTGCTCTTGGGGGACAGGGGATAGGAGAGCCCCAGCATTTT
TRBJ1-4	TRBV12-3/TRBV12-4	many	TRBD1	CASSPDRGRGEKLFF	TGTGCCAGCAGTCCGGACAGGGGGCGAGGTGAAAAACTGTTTTTT
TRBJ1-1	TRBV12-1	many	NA	CASSSLQGLNTEAFF	TGTGCCAGCAGCTCCTTACAGGGTCTGAACACTGAAGCTTTCTTT
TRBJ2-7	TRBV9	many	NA	CASSVGLEGYEQYF	TGTGCCAGCAGCGTAGGACTCGAGGGCTACGAGCAGTACTTC
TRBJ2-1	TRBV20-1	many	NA	CSATNNEQFF	TGCAGTGCTACTAACAATGAGCAGTTCTTC
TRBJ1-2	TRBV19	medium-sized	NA	CASSIVGDGYTF	TGTGCCAGTAGTATAGTAGGTGATGGCTACACCTTC
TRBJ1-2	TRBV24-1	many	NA	CATSDPARARGYGYTF	TGTGCCACCAGTGATCCGGCGAGGGCCCGAGGCTATGGCTACACCTTC
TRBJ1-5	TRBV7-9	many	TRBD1	CASSYAGTGGFQPQHF	TGTGCCAGCAGCTACGCCGGGACAGGGGGCTTTCAGCCCCAGCATTTT
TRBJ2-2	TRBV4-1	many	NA	CASSQDTQAGVPTRGRTGELFF	TGCGCCAGCAGCCAAGATACACAGGCAGGGGTTCCCACCAGGGGTAGGACCGGGGAGCTGTTTTTT
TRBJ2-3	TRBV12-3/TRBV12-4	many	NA	CASRFSTDTQYF	TGTGCCAGCAGATTTAGCACAGATACGCAGTATTTT